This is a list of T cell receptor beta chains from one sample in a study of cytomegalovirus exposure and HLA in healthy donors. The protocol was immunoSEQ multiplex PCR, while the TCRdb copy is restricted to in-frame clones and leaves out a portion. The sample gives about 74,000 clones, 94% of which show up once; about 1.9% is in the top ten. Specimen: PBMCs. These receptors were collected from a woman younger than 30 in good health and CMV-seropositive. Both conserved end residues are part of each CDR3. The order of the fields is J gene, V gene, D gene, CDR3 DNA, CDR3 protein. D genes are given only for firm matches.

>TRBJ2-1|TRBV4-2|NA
TGTGCCAGCAGCCAAGACAACCGGGACTACAATGAGCAGTTCTTC
CASSQDNRDYNEQFF
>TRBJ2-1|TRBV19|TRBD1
TGTGCCAGTAGTAGACAGGGGTATGGGTACAATGAGCAGTTCTTC
CASSRQGYGYNEQFF
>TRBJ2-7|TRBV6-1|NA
TGTGCCAGCAGTGGGAGGGGGGGCGGAGGCGAGCAGTACTTC
CASSGRGGGGEQYF
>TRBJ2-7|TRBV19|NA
TGTGCCAGTAGTACGCCGGGACTGGGGAGCTCCTACGAGCAGTACTTC
CASSTPGLGSSYEQYF
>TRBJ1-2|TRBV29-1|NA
TGCAGCGTGTTCCAGGGAGGTGGCTACACCTTC
CSVFQGGGYTF
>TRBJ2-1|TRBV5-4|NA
TGTGCCAGCAGCCTTTCGAGGGAATACAATGAGCAGTTCTTC
CASSLSREYNEQFF
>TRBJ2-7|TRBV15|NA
TGTGCCACCAGCAGAGAGAGGACTGACTCCTACGAGCAGTACTTC
CATSRERTDSYEQYF
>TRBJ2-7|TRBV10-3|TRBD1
TGTGCCATCAGTGAGCGCCTCAGACAGGGCTTCTACGAGCAGTACTTC
CAISERLRQGFYEQYF
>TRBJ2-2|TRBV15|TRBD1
TGTGCCACCAGCAGCGGGACAGGGTACACCGGGGAGCTGTTTTTT
CATSSGTGYTGELFF
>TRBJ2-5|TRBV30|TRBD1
TGTGCCTGGAGTCCTATGGCCGACAGGGGGAAGGTAGGAGAGACCCAGTACTTC
CAWSPMADRGKVGETQYF